This TCR beta chain is drawn from a study of blood T cell repertoires in COVID-19. TCRdb's copy holds only in-frame clones and misses some; the assay was immunoSEQ multiplex PCR. The data show around 320,000 clones, with roughly 87% seen just once and roughly 2.3% held by the top ten. Trimming removed 3 bases from V and 0 bases from J, with 14 bases in between. This CDR3 is built from 16 residues. The germline V gene encodes CDR1 MDHEN and CDR2 SYDVKM. Material for sequencing was peripheral blood. The genes are TRBV28 and TRBJ1-2; D is uncertain. The sequence was collected from a man younger than 30 with active or convalescent COVID-19. The CDR3 protein is CASSFTKPTANYGYTF. The CDR3 DNA is TGTGCCAGCAGTTTTACTAAACCCACTGCTAACTATGGCTACACCTTC.